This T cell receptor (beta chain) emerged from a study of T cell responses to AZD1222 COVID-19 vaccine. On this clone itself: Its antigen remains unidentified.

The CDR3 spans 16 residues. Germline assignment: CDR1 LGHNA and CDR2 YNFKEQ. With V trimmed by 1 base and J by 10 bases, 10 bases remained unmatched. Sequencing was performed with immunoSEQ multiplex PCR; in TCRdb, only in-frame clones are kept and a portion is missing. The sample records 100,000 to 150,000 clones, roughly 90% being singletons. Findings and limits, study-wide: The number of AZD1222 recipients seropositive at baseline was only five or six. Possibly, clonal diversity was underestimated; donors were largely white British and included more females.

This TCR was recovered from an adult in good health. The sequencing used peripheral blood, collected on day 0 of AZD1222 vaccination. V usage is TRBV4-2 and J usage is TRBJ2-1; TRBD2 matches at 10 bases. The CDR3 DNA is TGTGCCAGCAGCCAAGGGGAGGCTAGCGGGAGTGGGGAGCAGTTCTTC. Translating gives CASSQGEASGSGEQFF.